This passage covers 8 T cell receptor beta chains from one sample sequenced in a study of T-cell memory formation after mild COVID-19. TCRdb used MiXCR to reprocess the 5' RACE reads, holding one entry per CDR3 protein. The sample lists tens of thousands of distinct CDR3 sequences, approximately 15% seen once, with roughly a third in the top ten. Specimen: PBMCs or a T cell subset sorted from them (not recorded which). The receptor set was obtained from an adult woman who had mild COVID-19 (a few samples of this study predate the infection). Cell type and time point are not known.

This clonotype was seen more than once but under ten times. The chain couples TRBV12-3 or TRBV12-4 to TRBJ2-1; D possibly corresponds to TRBD2 (5 bases). The CDR3 length is 15 residues. The ends were cut back, 5 bases at V and 3 bases at J, with 14 bases in the middle. The CDR3 spells CASSVYEGFYNEQFF. The DNA for the CDR3 is TGTGCCAGCAGTGTATACGAGGGATTCTACAATGAGCAGTTCTTC.

The gene calls are TRBV7-6 and TRBJ2-5; perhaps TRBD1 as D (6 bases). The CDR3 has 14 residues. Germline CDR1 reads SGHVS; CDR2 reads FNYEAQ. Between the trimmed V and J ends, which lost 3 bases and 2 bases, there was a span of 10 bases. As DNA, the CDR3 is TGTGCCAGCAGCTTGGCAGGGGCGCAAGAGACCCAGTACTTC. Its translation is CASSLAGAQETQYF.

This clonotype was picked up a small number of times. The chain joins TRBV6-1 to TRBJ2-1; TRBD2 agrees at 7 bases. V was clipped by 3 bases and J by 0 bases; unmatched bases: 5. The CDR3 spans 16 residues. Germline loops: CDR1 MNHNS, CDR2 SASEGT. The CDR3 DNA sequence: TGTGCCAGCAGTGAGAGAGCGGGATCCTCCTACAATGAGCAGTTCTTC. This encodes CASSERAGSSYNEQFF.

The chain combines TRBV5-1 with TRBJ2-5; 9 nucleotides agree with TRBD1. Trimming cost V 3 bases and J 2 bases; bases outside gene matches: 5. Germline loops: CDR1 SGHRS, CDR2 YFSETQ. The CDR3 totals 15 residues. This CDR3 is CASSSSGTGQETQYF. CDR3 sequence (DNA): TGCGCCAGCAGCTCTTCCGGGACAGGGCAAGAGACCCAGTACTTC.

The chain is built from TRBV25-1 and TRBJ2-5; TRBD1 matches 7 bases. Germline V gene lookup returns CDR1 MGHDK and CDR2 SYGVNS. The CDR3 is 13 amino acids. V trimming: 4 bases; J trimming: 4 bases; junction bases outside the gene matches: 3. CDR3 sequence: CASSVGQVETQYF. CDR3 in DNA: TGTGCCAGCAGTGTAGGACAGGTAGAGACCCAGTACTTC.

The V and J genes are TRBV5-1 and TRBJ2-1, with TRBD2 matching 13 bases. Trimming cost V 4 bases and J 4 bases; bases outside gene matches: 8. The CDR3 length is 17 residues. Germline CDR1 is SGHRS and CDR2 is YFSETQ. CDR3 loop: CASSTGLAGVWYNEQFF. CDR3 nucleotides: TGCGCCAGCAGCACTGGACTAGCGGGAGTGTGGTACAATGAGCAGTTCTTC.

The chain uses TRBV4-1 and TRBJ2-3, with TRBD1 matching 7 bases. CDR3 size: 18 residues. The V segment lost 0 bases and the J segment 4 bases; nucleotides outside the gene matches: 13. Germline-derived CDR1 and CDR2 are MGHRA and YSYEKL. CDR3 amino acids: CASSQDATGARFADTQYF. As DNA, the CDR3 is TGCGCCAGCAGCCAAGACGCAACAGGGGCTCGGTTCGCAGATACGCAGTATTTT.

The chain has TRBV7-6 and TRBJ2-1, with 8 nucleotides matching TRBD2. The V gene's germline CDR1 is SGHVS and CDR2 FNYEAQ. Trimming took 3 bases from V and 6 from J; bases not matched to a gene: 4. The CDR3 extends over 14 amino acids. CDR3 in DNA: TGTGCCAGCAGCTTTCAAGCGGGGGTCAATGAGCAGTTCTTC. Translating it yields CASSFQAGVNEQFF.